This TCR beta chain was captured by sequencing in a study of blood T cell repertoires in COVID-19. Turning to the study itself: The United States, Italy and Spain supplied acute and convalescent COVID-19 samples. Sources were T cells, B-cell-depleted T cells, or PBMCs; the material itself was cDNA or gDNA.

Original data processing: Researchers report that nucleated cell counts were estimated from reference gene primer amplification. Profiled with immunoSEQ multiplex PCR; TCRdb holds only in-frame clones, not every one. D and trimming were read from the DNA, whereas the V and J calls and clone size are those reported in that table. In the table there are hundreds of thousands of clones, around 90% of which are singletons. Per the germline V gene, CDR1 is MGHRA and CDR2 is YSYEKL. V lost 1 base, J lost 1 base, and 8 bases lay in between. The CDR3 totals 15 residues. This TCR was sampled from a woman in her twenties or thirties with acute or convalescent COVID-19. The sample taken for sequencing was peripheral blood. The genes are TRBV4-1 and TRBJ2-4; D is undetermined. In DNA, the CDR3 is TGCGCCAGCAGCCAAGGAGCTCTGGCCAAAAACATTCAGTACTTC. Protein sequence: CASSQGALAKNIQYF.